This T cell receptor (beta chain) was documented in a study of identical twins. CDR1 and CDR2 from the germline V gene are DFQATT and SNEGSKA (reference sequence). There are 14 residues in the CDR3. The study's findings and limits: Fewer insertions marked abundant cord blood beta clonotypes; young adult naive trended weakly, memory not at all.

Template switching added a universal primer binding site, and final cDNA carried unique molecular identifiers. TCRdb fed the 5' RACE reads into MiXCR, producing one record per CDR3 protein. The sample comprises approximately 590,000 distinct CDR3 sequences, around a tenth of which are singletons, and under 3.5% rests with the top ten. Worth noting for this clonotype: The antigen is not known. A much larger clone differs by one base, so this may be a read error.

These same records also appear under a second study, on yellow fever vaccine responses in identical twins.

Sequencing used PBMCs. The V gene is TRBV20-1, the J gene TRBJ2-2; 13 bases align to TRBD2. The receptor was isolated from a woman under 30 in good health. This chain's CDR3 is CNATSGRAVGELFF. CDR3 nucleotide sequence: TGCAATGCCACTAGCGGGAGGGCCGTCGGGGAGCTGTTTTTT.